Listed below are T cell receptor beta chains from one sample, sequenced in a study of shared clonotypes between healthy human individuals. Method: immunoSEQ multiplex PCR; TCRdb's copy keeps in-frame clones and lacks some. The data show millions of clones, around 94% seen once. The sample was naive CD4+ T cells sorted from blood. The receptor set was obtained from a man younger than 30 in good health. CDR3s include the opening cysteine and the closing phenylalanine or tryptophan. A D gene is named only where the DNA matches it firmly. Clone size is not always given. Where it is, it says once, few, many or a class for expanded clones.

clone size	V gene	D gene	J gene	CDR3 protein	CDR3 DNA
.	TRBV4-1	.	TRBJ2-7	CASSQVGYEQYF	TGCGCCAGCAGCCAAGTGGGGTACGAGCAGTACTTC
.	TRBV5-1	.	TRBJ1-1	CASSFSPPGMNTEAFF	TGCGCCAGCAGCTTTTCCCCCCCAGGGATGAACACTGAAGCTTTCTTT
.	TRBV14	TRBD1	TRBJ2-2	CASSQEETGKGGAGELFF	TGTGCCAGCAGCCAAGAAGAGACAGGGAAGGGCGGCGCCGGGGAGCTGTTTTTT
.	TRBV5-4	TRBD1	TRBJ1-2	CASSFDRGKGYTF	TGTGCCAGCAGCTTTGACAGGGGGAAAGGCTACACCTTC
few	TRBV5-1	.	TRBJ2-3	CASSFGNTDTQYF	TGCGCCAGCAGCTTCGGGAACACAGATACGCAGTATTTT
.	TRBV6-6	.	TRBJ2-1	CASSNPGSEQFF	TGTGCCAGCAGCAACCCAGGGAGCGAGCAGTTCTTC
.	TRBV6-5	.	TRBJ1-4	CASRSETYLLKLFF	TGTGCCAGCAGGAGCGAGACTTATCTACTAAAACTGTTTTTT
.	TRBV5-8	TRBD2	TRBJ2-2	CASSSGLAGTGELFF	TGTGCCAGCAGCTCTGGACTAGCGGGGACCGGGGAGCTGTTTTTT
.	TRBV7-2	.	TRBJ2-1	CASSLAPGTYNEQFF	TGTGCCAGCAGCTTAGCACCTGGGACTTACAATGAGCAGTTCTTC
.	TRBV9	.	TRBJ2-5	CASSVSIEETQYF	TGTGCCAGCAGCGTCTCAATCGAAGAGACCCAGTACTTC
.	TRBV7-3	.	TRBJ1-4	CASSLMAGSRELFF	TGTGCCAGCAGCTTAATGGCAGGCTCCCGCGAACTGTTTTTT
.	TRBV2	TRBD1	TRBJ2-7	CASSSTGAYEQYF	TGTGCCAGCAGTTCGACAGGGGCATACGAGCAGTACTTC
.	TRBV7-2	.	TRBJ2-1	CASNRGDNEQFF	TGTGCCAGTAATCGGGGAGACAATGAGCAGTTCTTC
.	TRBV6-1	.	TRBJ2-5	CASSGSGSEPRLHF	TGTGCCAGCAGCGGATCCGGATCGGAGCCCAGATTACACTTC
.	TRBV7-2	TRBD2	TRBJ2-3	CASSLNSGGNTDTQYF	TGTGCCAGCAGCTTGAACAGCGGGGGAAACACAGATACGCAGTATTTT
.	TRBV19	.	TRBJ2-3	CASSDPRGADTQYF	TGTGCCAGTAGCGACCCCAGGGGCGCAGATACGCAGTATTTT
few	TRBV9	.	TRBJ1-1	CASSVEGGTEAFF	TGTGCCAGCAGCGTAGAAGGAGGTACTGAAGCTTTCTTT